The clone carrying this T cell receptor (beta chain) was seen a single time. The table came from immunoSEQ multiplex PCR; TCRdb's copy has only in-frame clones and leaves some out. The repertoire has tens of thousands of clones, about four fifths of them found once; the top ten carry roughly a tenth. These data come from a study of control samples from healthy donors and cancer patients. The clonotype comes from a man between 65 and 85 years old in good health. Sequencing was performed on blood.

The CDR3 DNA follows: TGCGCCAGCAGCCGTAACAGGGGATCTTACAATGAGCAGTTCTTC. Protein: CASSRNRGSYNEQFF. J is TRBJ2-1 and V is TRBV4-1; 7 bases match TRBD1. The CDR3 loop spans 15 amino acids. The germline CDR1 and CDR2 sequences are MGHRA and YSYEKL. The junction had 7 bases not matched to a gene; V was cut back by 4 bases and J by 4 bases.